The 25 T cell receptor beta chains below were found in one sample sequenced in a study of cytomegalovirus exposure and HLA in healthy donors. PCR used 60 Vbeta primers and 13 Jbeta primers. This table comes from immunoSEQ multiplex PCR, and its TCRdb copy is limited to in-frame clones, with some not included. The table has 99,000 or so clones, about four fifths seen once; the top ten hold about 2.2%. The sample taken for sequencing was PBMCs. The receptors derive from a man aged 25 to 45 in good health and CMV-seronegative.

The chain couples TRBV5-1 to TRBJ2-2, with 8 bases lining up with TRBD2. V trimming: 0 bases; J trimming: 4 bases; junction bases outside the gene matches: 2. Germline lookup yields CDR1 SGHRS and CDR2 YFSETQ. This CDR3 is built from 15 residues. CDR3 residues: CASSLGLATTGELFF. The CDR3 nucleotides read TGCGCCAGCAGCTTGGGACTAGCGACCACCGGGGAGCTGTTTTTT.

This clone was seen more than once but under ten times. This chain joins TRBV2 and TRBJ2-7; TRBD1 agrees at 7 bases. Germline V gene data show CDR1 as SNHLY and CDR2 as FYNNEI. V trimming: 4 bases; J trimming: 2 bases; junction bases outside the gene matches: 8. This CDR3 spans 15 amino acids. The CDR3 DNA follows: TGTGCCAGCAGTGCGGGATCGGGACAGACCTACGAGCAGTACTTC. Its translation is CASSAGSGQTYEQYF.

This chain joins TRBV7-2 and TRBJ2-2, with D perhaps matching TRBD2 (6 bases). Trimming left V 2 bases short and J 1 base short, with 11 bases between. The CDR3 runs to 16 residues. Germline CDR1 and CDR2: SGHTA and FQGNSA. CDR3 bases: TGTGCCAGCAGCTTATTGCCGGGGGAGAACACCGGGGAGCTGTTTTTT. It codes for CASSLLPGENTGELFF.

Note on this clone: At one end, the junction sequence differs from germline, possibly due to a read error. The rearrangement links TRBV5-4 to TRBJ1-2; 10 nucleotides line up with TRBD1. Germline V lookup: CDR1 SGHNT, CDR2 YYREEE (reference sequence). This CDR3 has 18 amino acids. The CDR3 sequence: CASSLGGTGEFLNYGYTF. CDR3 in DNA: TGTGCCAGCAGTTTGGGGGGGACAGGGGAGTTTTTGAACTATGGCTACACCTTC.

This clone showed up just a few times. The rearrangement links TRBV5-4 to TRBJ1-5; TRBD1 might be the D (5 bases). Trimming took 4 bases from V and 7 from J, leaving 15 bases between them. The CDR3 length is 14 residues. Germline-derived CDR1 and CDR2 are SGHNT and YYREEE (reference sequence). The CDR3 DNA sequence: TGTGCCAGCAGCCCGAAGCAGGGTTACCAGCCCCAGCATTTT. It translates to CASSPKQGYQPQHF.

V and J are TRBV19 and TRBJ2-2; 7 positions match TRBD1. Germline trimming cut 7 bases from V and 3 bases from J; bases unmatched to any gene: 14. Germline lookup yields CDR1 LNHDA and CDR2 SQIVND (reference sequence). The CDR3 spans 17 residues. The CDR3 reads CASTNPLTGTDTGELFF. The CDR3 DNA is TGTGCCAGTACGAACCCCCTGACAGGGACGGACACCGGGGAGCTGTTTTTT.

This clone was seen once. CDR3 amino acids: CASSPTWIQGGGGYTF. The CDR3 DNA reads TGTGCCAGCAGTCCTACATGGATTCAGGGGGGCGGTGGCTACACCTTC. This chain links TRBV27 with TRBJ1-2, with TRBD1 matching 7 bases. V gave up 5 bases and J gave up 7 bases; unmatched junction bases: 16. The CDR3 extends over 16 amino acids. Germline loops: CDR1 MNHEY, CDR2 SMNVEV (reference sequence).

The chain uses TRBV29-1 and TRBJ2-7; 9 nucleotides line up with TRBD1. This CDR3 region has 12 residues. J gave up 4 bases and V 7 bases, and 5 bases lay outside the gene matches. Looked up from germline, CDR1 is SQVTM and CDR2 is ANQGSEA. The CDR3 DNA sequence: TGCAGCGCGGGACAGGGAGTTTACGAGCAGTACTTC. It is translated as CSAGQGVYEQYF.

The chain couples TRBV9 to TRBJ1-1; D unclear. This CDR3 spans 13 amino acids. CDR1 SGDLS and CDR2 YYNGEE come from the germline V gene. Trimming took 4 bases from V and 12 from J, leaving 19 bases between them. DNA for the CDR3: TGTGCCAGCAGCTCGTCTAGGACGAGGAGGCCTTTCTTT. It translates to CASSSSRTRRPFF.

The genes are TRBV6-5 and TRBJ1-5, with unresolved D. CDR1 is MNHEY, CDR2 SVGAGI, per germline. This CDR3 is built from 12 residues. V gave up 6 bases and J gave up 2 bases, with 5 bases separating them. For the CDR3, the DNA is TGTGCCAGCAGCACAGGCAATCAGCCCCAGCATTTT. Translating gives CASSTGNQPQHF.

The DNA of the CDR3 is TGTGCCATCATCAAAGGGGCTCTAGCGGGAGGAGACAATGAGCAGTTCTTC. Translation gives CAIIKGALAGGDNEQFF. V is TRBV2 and J is TRBJ2-1; 11 nucleotides match TRBD2. The CDR3 totals 17 residues. J lost 5 bases, V lost 10 bases, and 16 bases had no gene match. CDR1 and CDR2 (germline): SNHLY, FYNNEI.

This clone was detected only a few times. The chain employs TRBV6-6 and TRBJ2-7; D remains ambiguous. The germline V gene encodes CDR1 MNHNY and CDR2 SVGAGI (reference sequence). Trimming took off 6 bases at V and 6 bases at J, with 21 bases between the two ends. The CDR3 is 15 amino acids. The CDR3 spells CASSPAGDALSEQYF. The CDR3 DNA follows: TGTGCCAGCAGCCCCGCCGGAGACGCTTTGAGCGAGCAGTACTTC.

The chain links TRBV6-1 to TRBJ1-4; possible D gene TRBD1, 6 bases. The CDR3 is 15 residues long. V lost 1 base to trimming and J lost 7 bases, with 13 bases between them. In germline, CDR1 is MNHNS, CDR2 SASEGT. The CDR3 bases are TGTGCCAGCAGTGAAGGGGGGAGAGGGGGTGAAAAACTGTTTTTT. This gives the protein CASSEGGRGGEKLFF.

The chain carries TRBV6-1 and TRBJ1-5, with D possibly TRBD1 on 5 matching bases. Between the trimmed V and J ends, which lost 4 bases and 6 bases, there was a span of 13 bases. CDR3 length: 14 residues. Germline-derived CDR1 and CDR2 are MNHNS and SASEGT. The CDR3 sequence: CASSGGASGQPQHF. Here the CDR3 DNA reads TGTGCCAGCAGTGGCGGGGCCAGCGGTCAGCCCCAGCATTTT.

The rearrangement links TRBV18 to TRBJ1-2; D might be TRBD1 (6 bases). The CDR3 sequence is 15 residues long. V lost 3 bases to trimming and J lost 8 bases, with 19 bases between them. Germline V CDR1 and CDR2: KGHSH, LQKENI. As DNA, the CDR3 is TGTGCCAGCTCACCCGGGCCAGGGGTCGCCGCGGGCTACACCTTC. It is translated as CASSPGPGVAAGYTF.

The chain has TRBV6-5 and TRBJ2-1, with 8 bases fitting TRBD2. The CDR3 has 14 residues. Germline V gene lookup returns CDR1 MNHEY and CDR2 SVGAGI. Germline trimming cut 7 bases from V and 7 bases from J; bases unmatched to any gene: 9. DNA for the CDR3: TGTGCCAGCACCCCCGGGGGGGTGGAGAATGAGCAGTTCTTC. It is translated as CASTPGGVENEQFF.

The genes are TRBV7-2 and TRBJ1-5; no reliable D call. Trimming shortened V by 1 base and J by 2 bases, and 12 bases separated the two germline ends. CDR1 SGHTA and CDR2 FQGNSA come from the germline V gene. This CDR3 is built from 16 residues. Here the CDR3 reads CASSLVGGLGNQPQHF. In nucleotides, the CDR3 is TGTGCCAGCAGCTTAGTTGGAGGGTTAGGCAATCAGCCCCAGCATTTT.

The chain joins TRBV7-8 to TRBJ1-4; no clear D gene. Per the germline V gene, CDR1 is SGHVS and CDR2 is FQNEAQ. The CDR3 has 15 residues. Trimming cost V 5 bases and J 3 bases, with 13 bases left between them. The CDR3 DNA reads TGTGCCAGCAGCCTTCTGGGCTTGGCTAATGAAAAACTGTTTTTT. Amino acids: CASSLLGLANEKLFF.

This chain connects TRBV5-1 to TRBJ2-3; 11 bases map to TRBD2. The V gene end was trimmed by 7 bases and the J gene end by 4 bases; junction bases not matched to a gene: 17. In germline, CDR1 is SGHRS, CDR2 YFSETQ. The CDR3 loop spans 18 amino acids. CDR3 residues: CASRARTSGGLNADTQYF. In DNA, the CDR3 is TGCGCCAGCCGCGCGAGAACTAGCGGGGGCCTGAATGCAGATACGCAGTATTTT.

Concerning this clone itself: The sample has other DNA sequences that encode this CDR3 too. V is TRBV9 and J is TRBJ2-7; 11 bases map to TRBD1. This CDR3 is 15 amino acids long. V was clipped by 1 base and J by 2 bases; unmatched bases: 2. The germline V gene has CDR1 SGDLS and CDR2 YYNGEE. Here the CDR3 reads CASSVTGQGAYEQYF. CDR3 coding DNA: TGTGCCAGCAGCGTAACGGGACAGGGGGCCTACGAGCAGTACTTC.

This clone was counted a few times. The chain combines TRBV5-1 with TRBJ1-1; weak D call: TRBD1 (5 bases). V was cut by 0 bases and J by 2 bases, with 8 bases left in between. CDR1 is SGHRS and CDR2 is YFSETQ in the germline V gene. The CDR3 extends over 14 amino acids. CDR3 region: CASSLAGGNTEAFF. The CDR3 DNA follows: TGCGCCAGCAGCTTGGCGGGGGGAAACACTGAAGCTTTCTTT. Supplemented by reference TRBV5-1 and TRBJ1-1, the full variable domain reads KAGVTQTPRYLIKTRGQQVTLSCSPISGHRSVSWYQQTPGQGLQFLFEYFSETQRNKGNFPGRFSGRQFSNSRSEMNVSTLELGDSALYLCASSLAGGNTEAFFGQGTRLTVV.

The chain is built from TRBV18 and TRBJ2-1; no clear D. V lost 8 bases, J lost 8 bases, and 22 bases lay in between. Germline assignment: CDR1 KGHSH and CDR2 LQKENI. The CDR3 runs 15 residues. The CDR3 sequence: CASPHPGPLGHEQFF. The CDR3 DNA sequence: TGTGCCAGCCCACACCCGGGTCCCTTAGGCCATGAGCAGTTCTTC.

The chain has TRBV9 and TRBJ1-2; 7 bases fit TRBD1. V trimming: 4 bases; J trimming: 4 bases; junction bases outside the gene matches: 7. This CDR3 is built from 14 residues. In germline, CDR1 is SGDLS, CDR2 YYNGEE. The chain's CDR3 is CASSSSTGSYGYTF. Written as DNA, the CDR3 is TGTGCCAGCAGCTCGTCGACAGGGAGCTATGGCTACACCTTC.

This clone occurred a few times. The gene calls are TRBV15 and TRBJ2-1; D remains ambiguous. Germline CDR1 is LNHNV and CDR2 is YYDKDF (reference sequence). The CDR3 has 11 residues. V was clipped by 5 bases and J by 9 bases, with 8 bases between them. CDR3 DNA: TGTGCCACCAGCGCCTTCGGTGAGCAGTTCTTC. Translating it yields CATSAFGEQFF.

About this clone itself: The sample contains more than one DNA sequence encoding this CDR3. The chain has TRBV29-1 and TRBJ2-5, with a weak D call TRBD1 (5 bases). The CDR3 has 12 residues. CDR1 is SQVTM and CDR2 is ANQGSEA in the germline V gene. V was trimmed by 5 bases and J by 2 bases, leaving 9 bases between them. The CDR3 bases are TGCAGCGTTAGTCAGGGACAAGAGACCCAGTACTTC. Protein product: CSVSQGQETQYF.